These 22 T cell receptor beta chains share one sample of origin, sequenced in a study of blood T cell repertoires in COVID-19. Sequenced by immunoSEQ multiplex PCR; TCRdb stores in-frame clones only, minus some. The table lists 250,000 or so clones, just under 90% of them singletons, with about 1% in the top ten. Sequencing input: PBMCs or T cells enriched from blood (not recorded which). Receptors were obtained from a middle-aged man who had been exposed to COVID-19.

This clone was counted once. The gene calls are TRBV25-1 and TRBJ1-2; D gene ambiguous. CDR1 and CDR2 (germline): MGHDK, SYGVNS. The CDR3 is 14 amino acids. V lost 2 bases to trimming and J lost 5 bases, with 12 bases between them. CDR3 in DNA: TGTGCCAGCAGTGAAGGAGGGTTTTCTTATGGCTACACCTTC. Translation: CASSEGGFSYGYTF.

V and J are TRBV19 and TRBJ1-6; 9 positions match TRBD1. Unmatched junction bases numbered 5, after V lost 7 bases and J lost 10 bases. CDR3 length: 13 amino acids. From germline, CDR1 is LNHDA and CDR2 SQIVND (reference sequence). For the CDR3, the DNA is TGTGCCAGTACAGGACAGGGGTTCTCACCCCTCCACTTT. It translates to CASTGQGFSPLHF.

As regards this clone: One junction end does not reproduce the germline sequence, and a read error may be involved. The chain is built from TRBV13 and TRBJ1-1; D is ambiguous. The CDR3 extends over 13 amino acids. The germline V gene has CDR1 PRHDT and CDR2 FYEKMQ (reference sequence). CDR3 bases: TGTGCCAGCAACTTAGGGTCGGGAGACGAAGCTTTCTTT. This translates into CASNLGSGDEAFF.

V and J are TRBV7-9 and TRBJ1-4, with D perhaps TRBD1 (5 bases). V was clipped by 5 bases and J by 0 bases, with 16 bases between them. Germline V CDR1 and CDR2: SEHNR, FQNEAQ (reference sequence). The CDR3 has 17 amino acids. As DNA, the CDR3 is TGTGCCAGCAGCCGAACCTCTCGACAGACAACTAATGAAAAACTGTTTTTT. It is translated as CASSRTSRQTTNEKLFF.

The rearrangement uses TRBV4-2 and TRBJ2-1, with TRBD2 matching 8 bases. V trimming: 4 bases; J trimming: 2 bases; junction bases outside the gene matches: 7. The length of the CDR3 is 16 residues. Looked up from germline, CDR1 is LGHNA and CDR2 is YNFKEQ. DNA for the CDR3: TGTGCCAGCAGCCGCTCAGACGGGGGGGCCTACAATGAGCAGTTCTTC. Translation: CASSRSDGGAYNEQFF.

In this sample, this clone turned up once. The chain recombines TRBV29-1 with TRBJ2-3; D is possibly TRBD2 (5 bases). Germline V gene data show CDR1 as SQVTM and CDR2 as ANQGSEA. The CDR3 sequence is 14 residues long. V lost 5 bases and J lost 3, with 15 bases in between. DNA for the CDR3: TGCAGCGTTCTCGCTAGCTTACTAACAGATACGCAGTATTTT. Translated, it gives CSVLASLLTDTQYF.

V and J are TRBV7-9 and TRBJ2-7; D unclear. This CDR3 comprises 15 residues. The germline V gene has CDR1 SEHNR and CDR2 FQNEAQ (reference sequence). V lost 1 base and J lost 5, with 15 bases in between. CDR3 DNA sequence: TGTGCCAGCAGCTTAGACGGCAGGAACGCTAACGAGCAGTACTTC. It yields the protein CASSLDGRNANEQYF.

This chain joins TRBV2 and TRBJ1-4, with D unresolved. The CDR3 is 15 amino acids. V dropped 4 bases and J dropped 8 bases, with 17 bases sitting between them. Germline-derived CDR1 and CDR2 are SNHLY and FYNNEI. Here the CDR3 DNA reads TGTGCCAGCAGTGGGTTACCCGACATAGGCGAAAAACTGTTTTTT. This encodes CASSGLPDIGEKLFF.

This sequence joins TRBV10-3 and TRBJ1-2; maybe TRBD1 (5 bases). Germline assignment: CDR1 ENHRY and CDR2 SYGVKD. The ends were cut back, 6 bases at V and 0 bases at J, with 14 bases in the middle. There are 15 residues in the CDR3. The CDR3 coding sequence is TGTGCCATCAGAGCAGGGCCGGGCGCTAACTATGGCTACACCTTC. It is translated as CAIRAGPGANYGYTF.

This chain links TRBV4-1 with TRBJ1-4, with a possible D match to TRBD1 (6 bases). V was pared by 1 base and J by 5 bases, with 17 bases between. CDR1 is MGHRA and CDR2 is YSYEKL in the germline V gene. CDR3 length equals 17 residues. The DNA for the CDR3 is TGCGCCAGCAGCCAAGTAGGGGGTGGATGGACCAATGAAAAACTGTTTTTT. This gives the protein CASSQVGGGWTNEKLFF.

This clone appeared once. V gene TRBV5-1 combines with J gene TRBJ2-7; unclear D gene. CDR1 is SGHRS and CDR2 is YFSETQ in the germline V gene. V lost 0 bases and J 3 bases, leaving 10 bases between the germline ends. The CDR3 contains 14 residues. CDR3 coding DNA: TGCGCCAGCAGCTTGGTGTCAGATTTCTACGAGCAGTACTTC. This encodes CASSLVSDFYEQYF.

This clone has only a few counts. The V gene is TRBV10-1, the J gene TRBJ2-3, with a possible D match to TRBD2 (6 bases). In germline, CDR1 is WNHNN, CDR2 SYGVQD (reference sequence). The CDR3 extends over 16 amino acids. The V and J ends lost 2 bases and 4 bases respectively, with 16 bases between them. The CDR3 region has the DNA TGCGCCAGCAGTGAGCATGACGGGAGCAGCGCAGATACGCAGTATTTT. This codes for CASSEHDGSSADTQYF.

The rearrangement joins TRBV14 to TRBJ2-3; a possible D gene is TRBD1 (6 bases). Trimming pared 1 base from V and 0 bases from J, leaving 14 bases between. CDR1 and CDR2 from the germline V gene are SGHDN and FVKESK. CDR3 length equals 17 residues. CDR3 nucleotides: TGTGCCAGCAGCCAAGTTGCCGGGACACTAAGCACAGATACGCAGTATTTT. It specifies CASSQVAGTLSTDTQYF.

This clone appeared once. This chain links TRBV16 with TRBJ1-5, with 9 bases fitting TRBD1. The CDR3 loop spans 17 amino acids. V was pared by 6 bases and J by 4 bases, with 13 bases of the junction left unmatched. The germline CDR1 and CDR2 sequences are KGHSY and FQNENV. The DNA of the CDR3 is TGTGCCAGCAGAAAAACTCCGGGACAGGGACATAATCAGCCCCAGCATTTT. This encodes CASRKTPGQGHNQPQHF.

The table lists this clone with a count of one. The rearrangement links TRBV19 to TRBJ1-2; D uncertain. CDR1 LNHDA and CDR2 SQIVND come from the germline V gene (reference sequence). Trimming left V 4 bases short and J 5 bases short, with 20 bases between. The CDR3 loop spans 16 amino acids. The CDR3 nucleotides read TGTGCCAGTAGTAACCCCCCCGGCCTCCTGAGGTATGGCTACACCTTC. Encoded protein: CASSNPPGLLRYGYTF. The complete variable domain, with remaining parts taken from reference TRBV19 and TRBJ1-2, reads DGGITQSPKYLFRKEGQNVTLSCEQNLNHDAMYWYRQDPGQGLRLIYYSQIVNDFQKGDIAEGYSVSREKKESFPLTVTSAQKNPTAFYLCASSNPPGLLRYGYTFGSGTRLTVV.

V and J are TRBV25-1 and TRBJ1-1, with D unresolved. Germline V gene data show CDR1 as MGHDK and CDR2 as SYGVNS. The CDR3 runs to 11 residues. The V and J ends lost 8 bases and 1 base respectively, with 5 bases between them. The CDR3 nucleotides read TGTGCCAGCGGAGGGAACACTGAAGCTTTCTTT. Its translation is CASGGNTEAFF.

The chain couples TRBV5-1 to TRBJ2-7; 12 bases agree with TRBD1. V gave up 7 bases and J gave up 4 bases; unmatched junction bases: 6. The CDR3 runs 14 residues. Per the germline V gene, CDR1 is SGHRS and CDR2 is YFSETQ. CDR3 protein: CASRGTGGGYEQYF. The CDR3 DNA sequence: TGCGCCAGCCGCGGGACAGGGGGCGGATACGAGCAGTACTTC.

The chain couples TRBV19 to TRBJ2-6; 11 nucleotides line up with TRBD1. Per the germline V gene, CDR1 is LNHDA and CDR2 is SQIVND (reference sequence). Losses at the gene ends were 9 bases for V and 0 bases for J; bases not matched to a gene: 7. The CDR3 consists of 17 residues. This CDR3 reads CASSDRGRPSGANVLTF. Here the CDR3 DNA reads TGTGCCAGCTCGGACAGGGGGCGTCCCTCTGGGGCCAACGTCCTGACTTTC.

V is TRBV5-1 and J is TRBJ1-1; D might be TRBD1 (5 bases). This CDR3 region has 18 residues. V dropped 2 bases and J dropped 2 bases, with 22 bases sitting between them. Germline CDR1 is SGHRS and CDR2 is YFSETQ. In DNA, the CDR3 is TGCGCCAGCAGCTTCGAGCCCAAGGGGCGGTTTCTCAACACTGAAGCTTTCTTT. This codes for CASSFEPKGRFLNTEAFF.

The CDR3 DNA sequence: TGTGCCACCACAGCTCGGGACCGGGGGGTGGCCGGGGAGCTGTTTTTT. It encodes CATTARDRGVAGELFF. The chain combines TRBV2 with TRBJ2-2; TRBD2 agrees at 7 bases. This CDR3 has 16 residues. Unmatched junction bases numbered 17, after V lost 10 bases and J lost 6 bases. Germline V gene lookup returns CDR1 SNHLY and CDR2 FYNNEI.

This clone has only one observation. The J gene is TRBJ2-1, the V gene TRBV4-2, with D maybe TRBD2 (5 bases). V was shortened by 1 base and J by 7 bases, with 14 bases between the two germline ends. The CDR3 loop spans 15 amino acids. From germline, CDR1 is LGHNA and CDR2 YNFKEQ. CDR3 protein: CASSQGQVRGNEQFF. The CDR3 nucleotides are TGTGCCAGCAGCCAAGGCCAGGTCCGAGGGAATGAGCAGTTCTTC.

The chain is built from TRBV18 and TRBJ2-7, with D possibly TRBD1 on 5 matching bases. Germline V lookup: CDR1 KGHSH, CDR2 LQKENI. Trimming took 2 bases from V and 13 from J, leaving 24 bases between them. CDR3 length: 15 residues. The CDR3 region has the DNA TGTGCCAGCTCACCATCAAGGGGCCCCCCTGGTAGAAGTTACTTC. This translates into CASSPSRGPPGRSYF.